This T cell receptor beta chain originates from a study of T cells in Graves' hyperthyroidism and ophthalmopathy. General study findings and limits: Model output signaled ophthalmopathy a median around 6.9 months ahead of onset.

This CDR3 comprises 15 residues. V was shortened by 4 bases and J by 1 base, with 12 bases between the two germline ends. Per germline, CDR1 SGHRS and CDR2 YFSETQ. Comment on this clonotype: Its antigen remains unknown.

The TCR beta CDR3 regions underwent amplification using RNA transcripts as the source. When the TCR CDR3 underwent first-round RT-PCR, the HTBI primer set was used. TCRdb reprocessed the multiplex PCR reads via MiXCR and lists one record per CDR3 protein. The table shows around 340,000 distinct CDR3 sequences, with approximately 15% occurring only once. The receptor comes from a woman aged 25 to 39 with Graves' hyperthyroidism. The sample consisted of blood. V gene TRBV5-1 combines with J gene TRBJ1-5; possibly TRBD1 for D (5 bases). The CDR3 bases are TGCGCCAGCAGCGTGGATGGGGGGAGCAATCAGCCCCAGCATTTT. It translates to CASSVDGGSNQPQHF. Full variable domain (rest looked up from reference TRBV5-1 and TRBJ1-5): KAGVTQTPRYLIKTRGQQVTLSCSPISGHRSVSWYQQTPGQGLQFLFEYFSETQRNKGNFPGRFSGRQFSNSRSEMNVSTLELGDSALYLCASSVDGGSNQPQHFGDGTRLSIL.